Listed here are 20 T cell receptor beta chains from one sample, sequenced in a study of blood T cell repertoires in COVID-19. The repertoire was sequenced with immunoSEQ multiplex PCR; TCRdb's copy has only in-frame clones and lacks some. The repertoire has roughly 90,000 clones, approximately 88% of them found once; the top ten carry roughly a third. Material for sequencing was peripheral blood. All receptors derive from a woman of 80 years or more with active or convalescent COVID-19.

This clone was seen just once. This rearrangement joins TRBV16 to TRBJ2-5, with TRBD1 as a possible D gene (6 bases). CDR3 length equals 13 residues. CDR1 and CDR2 (germline): KGHSY, FQNENV. V lost 4 bases and J lost 3, with 9 bases in between. DNA of the CDR3: TGTGCCAGCAGCCTGTACAGGGAAGAGACCCAGTACTTC. Translated, it gives CASSLYREETQYF.

The gene calls are TRBV6-5 and TRBJ2-3; D might be TRBD1 (6 bases). Germline V gives CDR1 MNHEY, CDR2 SVGAGI. The V and J ends lost 9 bases and 6 bases respectively, with 19 bases between them. The CDR3 spans 14 residues. The CDR3 loop reads CARSRDNGRDTQYF. The DNA of the CDR3 is TGTGCCAGGTCCCGGGACAACGGAAGGGATACGCAGTATTTT.

V and J are TRBV19 and TRBJ1-5; TRBD1 aligns across 10 bases. CDR3 length: 15 residues. Trimming at V came to 6 bases and at J to 3 bases, leaving 5 bases not matched to a gene. CDR1 is LNHDA, CDR2 SQIVND, per germline (reference sequence). The CDR3 bases are TGTGCCAGTAGACCCGGGACAGGGGACAATCAGCCCCAGCATTTT. Translating it yields CASRPGTGDNQPQHF.

This chain connects TRBV28 to TRBJ2-7; D might be TRBD1 (5 bases). Trimming took 2 bases from V and 2 from J, leaving 13 bases between them. From germline, CDR1 is MDHEN and CDR2 SYDVKM. The CDR3 is 15 residues long. The CDR3 bases are TGTGCCAGCAGTTTAAACCAGGGTATCCCCTACGAGCAGTACTTC. Encoded protein: CASSLNQGIPYEQYF.

The chain employs TRBV28 and TRBJ2-1, with 7 bases that match TRBD1. Trimming took 7 bases from V and 0 from J; bases not matched to a gene: 9. From germline, CDR1 is MDHEN and CDR2 SYDVKM. There are 16 residues in the CDR3. The CDR3 DNA reads TGTGCCAGCACTCGCCCGGGACAGAGCTCCTACAATGAGCAGTTCTTC. Amino acids: CASTRPGQSSYNEQFF.

The chain is built from TRBV11-2 and TRBJ2-1; 10 positions agree with TRBD2. V shed 3 bases and J 6 bases; nucleotides not matched to a gene: 2. Per the germline V gene, CDR1 is SGHAT and CDR2 is FQNNGV. This CDR3 region has 14 residues. In nucleotides, the CDR3 is TGTGCCAGCAGCTTGGTAGCGGGGGGCAATGAGCAGTTCTTC. As protein: CASSLVAGGNEQFF.

The count of this clone is one. The CDR3, as DNA: TGTGCCAGCAGCTTAGTGGCTAGCGGGGGGGGTGAGACCCAGTACTTC. It encodes CASSLVASGGGETQYF. The chain recombines TRBV7-2 with TRBJ2-5, with TRBD2 identical over 12 bases. CDR1 is SGHTA and CDR2 is FQGNSA in the germline V gene. The CDR3 runs to 16 residues. Unmatched junction bases numbered 5, after V lost 1 base and J lost 5 bases.

V is TRBV5-6 and J is TRBJ2-5; 7 bases align to TRBD1. CDR1 SGHDT and CDR2 YYEEEE come from the germline V gene. The CDR3 sequence is 15 residues long. With V trimmed by 3 bases and J by 0 bases, 5 bases remained unmatched. This CDR3 is CASSWTGEYQETQYF. The CDR3 bases are TGTGCCAGCAGCTGGACAGGAGAGTACCAAGAGACCCAGTACTTC.

The rearrangement joins TRBV19 to TRBJ2-5, with TRBD2 identical over 16 bases. CDR3 length: 16 amino acids. CDR1 LNHDA and CDR2 SQIVND come from the germline V gene (reference sequence). V lost 3 bases and J lost 7; bases outside the gene matches: 5. The CDR3 protein is CASSIGTSGRGGTQYF. CDR3 sequence (DNA): TGTGCCAGTAGTATCGGGACTAGCGGGAGGGGGGGGACCCAGTACTTC. The whole variable domain, remainder taken from reference TRBV19 and TRBJ2-5, is DGGITQSPKYLFRKEGQNVTLSCEQNLNHDAMYWYRQDPGQGLRLIYYSQIVNDFQKGDIAEGYSVSREKKESFPLTVTSAQKNPTAFYLCASSIGTSGRGGTQYFGPGTRLLVL.

The chain is built from TRBV28 and TRBJ1-2; D is ambiguous. Germline CDR1 and CDR2: MDHEN and SYDVKM. V was trimmed by 10 bases and J by 8 bases, leaving 14 bases between them. CDR3 length: 11 residues. Written as DNA, the CDR3 is TGTGCCACCTCCACGAGCGGAGGCTACACCTTC. Translation: CATSTSGGYTF.

This clone has just one count. The chain employs TRBV18 and TRBJ1-1, with TRBD1 identical over 7 bases. This CDR3 spans 13 amino acids. CDR1 KGHSH and CDR2 LQKENI come from the germline V gene. J gave up 5 bases and V 1 base, and 1 base lay outside the gene matches. DNA for the CDR3: TGTGCCAGCTCACCACAGGGGGCGACTGAAGCTTTCTTT. It is translated as CASSPQGATEAFF.

This clone was seen only a few times. In DNA, the CDR3 is TGTGCCAGCAGCTTAGTCGTAGATACGCAGTATTTT. Protein: CASSLVVDTQYF. This chain joins TRBV7-9 and TRBJ2-3, with D hard to call. The CDR3 is 12 amino acids. Germline assignment: CDR1 SEHNR and CDR2 FQNEAQ (reference sequence). V gave up 1 base and J gave up 5 bases, with 4 bases separating them.

J is TRBJ2-4 and V is TRBV28, with TRBD1 matching over 7 bases. The CDR3 is made up of 15 amino acids. The V segment lost 4 bases and the J segment 5 bases; nucleotides outside the gene matches: 8. The germline V gene has CDR1 MDHEN and CDR2 SYDVKM. CDR3 in DNA: TGTGCCAGCAGTTCGGCAGGGGGTGCGGAAAACATTCAGTACTTC. Translating gives CASSSAGGAENIQYF.

This clone was counted only a few times. This chain links TRBV9 with TRBJ2-3; TRBD2 matches at 10 bases. The junction had 14 bases not matched to a gene; V was cut back by 2 bases and J by 2 bases. Germline V CDR1 and CDR2: SGDLS, YYNGEE. The CDR3 totals 19 residues. CDR3 bases: TGTGCCAGCAGCGTTCTCCCTCCGACTAGCGGGTTTTACACAGATACGCAGTATTTT. It specifies CASSVLPPTSGFYTDTQYF.

This sequence joins TRBV4-3 and TRBJ1-2, with 9 bases lining up with TRBD1. This CDR3 spans 17 amino acids. J gave up 3 bases and V 0 bases, and 8 bases lay outside the gene matches. CDR1 is LGHNA, CDR2 YSLEER, per germline. The CDR3 DNA reads TGCGCCAGCAGCCAAGATTGGGGACAGGGACGTTACTATGGCTACACCTTC. Amino acids: CASSQDWGQGRYYGYTF.

This clone is a singleton in its sample. This chain joins TRBV30 and TRBJ1-6, with D unclear. V was cut by 4 bases and J by 7 bases, with 11 bases left in between. CDR1 and CDR2 (germline): GTSNPN, SVGIG (reference sequence). The CDR3 sequence is 13 residues long. CDR3 residues: CAWKYRRNSPLHF. DNA for the CDR3: TGTGCCTGGAAGTACAGAAGAAATTCACCCCTCCACTTT.

V is TRBV27 and J is TRBJ1-6; possibly TRBD1 for D (6 bases). CDR1 and CDR2 (germline): MNHEY, SMNVEV (reference sequence). Trimming pared 3 bases from V and 0 bases from J, leaving 9 bases between. The CDR3 length is 16 residues. CDR3 protein: CASSFRGASYNSPLHF. The CDR3 DNA sequence: TGTGCCAGCAGTTTCCGGGGGGCCTCCTATAATTCACCCCTCCACTTT.

J is TRBJ1-2 and V is TRBV7-9; the D gene is possibly TRBD1 (6 bases). The CDR3 runs 15 residues. Germline V lookup: CDR1 SEHNR, CDR2 FQNEAQ (reference sequence). The V gene lost 4 bases and the J gene lost 3 bases, with 15 bases spanning the gap. CDR3: CASSSQQGGDYGYTF. The CDR3, as DNA: TGTGCCAGCAGCTCTCAACAGGGAGGGGACTATGGCTACACCTTC.

The chain carries TRBV2 and TRBJ1-1; no definite D call. V lost 7 bases to trimming and J lost 3 bases, with 9 bases between them. From germline, CDR1 is SNHLY and CDR2 FYNNEI. CDR3 size: 12 residues. The CDR3 coding sequence is TGTGCCAGCATTTCACAGCACACTGAAGCTTTCTTT. Its translation: CASISQHTEAFF.

This clone appeared a few times. The chain links TRBV10-3 to TRBJ2-7; 10 nucleotides agree with TRBD1. The germline CDR1 and CDR2 sequences are ENHRY and SYGVKD. There are 14 residues in the CDR3. Germline trimming cut 6 bases from V and 3 bases from J; bases unmatched to any gene: 5. CDR3 nucleotides: TGTGCCATCAGGCCCGGGACAGGGGACTACGAGCAGTACTTC. Amino acids: CAIRPGTGDYEQYF.